These 23 T cell receptor beta chains were all obtained from the same sample, sequenced in a study of cytomegalovirus exposure and HLA in healthy donors. The PCR contained 60 Vbeta and 13 Jbeta primers. This table comes from immunoSEQ multiplex PCR, and its TCRdb copy is limited to in-frame clones, with some not included. This sample has roughly 180,000 clones, with 9.5% found just once. Sequences were obtained from PBMCs. The source is a woman under 40 in good health and CMV-seropositive.

A few counts support this clone. The chain recombines TRBV19 with TRBJ1-2; possibly TRBD1 for D (5 bases). Trimming pared 7 bases from V and 1 base from J, leaving 19 bases between. Germline V gene data show CDR1 as LNHDA and CDR2 as SQIVND (reference sequence). The CDR3 has 16 amino acids. The CDR3 region is CASNPPYGGDNYGYTF. CDR3 DNA: TGTGCCAGTAACCCCCCGTATGGGGGGGATAACTATGGCTACACCTTC. The whole variable domain, remainder taken from reference TRBV19 and TRBJ1-2, is DGGITQSPKYLFRKEGQNVTLSCEQNLNHDAMYWYRQDPGQGLRLIYYSQIVNDFQKGDIAEGYSVSREKKESFPLTVTSAQKNPTAFYLCASNPPYGGDNYGYTFGSGTRLTVV.

The chain is built from TRBV13 and TRBJ2-1, with a weak D call TRBD1 (5 bases). Germline V gives CDR1 PRHDT, CDR2 FYEKMQ (reference sequence). The V gene lost 5 bases and the J gene lost 2 bases, with 19 bases spanning the gap. The CDR3 contains 17 residues. CDR3 DNA sequence: TGTGCCAGCAGCCAAAGAGGCACAGGAGACCCCTACAATGAGCAGTTCTTC. Residues: CASSQRGTGDPYNEQFF.

On this clone: This same CDR3 is encoded by further DNA sequences in the sample. This chain uses TRBV9 with TRBJ1-1; 9 nucleotides align to TRBD1. The CDR3 totals 12 residues. V shed 3 bases, J shed 11 bases, and the junction held 5 bases outside the gene matches. Germline V CDR1 and CDR2: SGDLS, YYNGEE. This CDR3 reads CASSGPDRGAFF. The CDR3 DNA follows: TGTGCCAGCAGCGGCCCCGACAGGGGGGCTTTCTTT. Supplemented by reference TRBV9 and TRBJ1-1, the full variable domain reads DSGVTQTPKHLITATGQRVTLRCSPRSGDLSVYWYQQSLDQGLQFLIQYYNGEERAKGNILERFSAQQFPDLHSELNLSSLELGDSALYFCASSGPDRGAFFGQGTRLTVV.

There are a few counts of this clone. The chain is built from TRBV7-2 and TRBJ2-5, with 13 bases matching TRBD2. The germline CDR1 and CDR2 sequences are SGHTA and FQGNSA. With V trimmed by 5 bases and J by 5 bases, 17 bases remained unmatched. The CDR3 is 19 residues long. CDR3 coding DNA: TGTGCCAGCAGCAGATGGACTAGCGGGAGTGGGTTGTTATCGGAGACCCAGTACTTC. Its protein product is CASSRWTSGSGLLSETQYF.

This chain uses TRBV5-1 with TRBJ2-1, with 7 bases lining up with TRBD2. Germline CDR1 reads SGHRS; CDR2 reads YFSETQ. The CDR3 totals 14 residues. V lost 4 bases, J lost 5 bases, and 6 bases stayed unmatched. CDR3 loop: CASSTGLLDNEQFF. The DNA for the CDR3 is TGCGCCAGCAGCACGGGACTACTCGACAATGAGCAGTTCTTC. The whole variable domain, remainder taken from reference TRBV5-1 and TRBJ2-1, is KAGVTQTPRYLIKTRGQQVTLSCSPISGHRSVSWYQQTPGQGLQFLFEYFSETQRNKGNFPGRFSGRQFSNSRSEMNVSTLELGDSALYLCASSTGLLDNEQFFGPGTRLTVL.

This sequence joins TRBV27 and TRBJ2-1; the D is unclear. The CDR3 extends over 13 amino acids. Germline V gives CDR1 MNHEY, CDR2 SMNVEV (reference sequence). V was pared by 6 bases and J by 9 bases, with 15 bases between. CDR3 bases: TGTGCCAGCAGCACATCTATTAGAGGTGAGCAGTTCTTC. It specifies CASSTSIRGEQFF.

The genes are TRBV27 and TRBJ2-7; 16 bases are a match to TRBD2. This CDR3 comprises 19 residues. Germline V gene data show CDR1 as MNHEY and CDR2 as SMNVEV (reference sequence). V lost 0 bases and J lost 7; bases outside the gene matches: 12. DNA of the CDR3: TGTGCCAGCAGTTTATCGGGACTAGCGGGAGGGCTTTATTTGGGAGAGCAGTACTTC. Translating gives CASSLSGLAGGLYLGEQYF.

This clone has only a few counts. The chain uses TRBV4-1 and TRBJ1-2, with D unresolved. V was shortened by 4 bases and J by 0 bases, with 6 bases between the two germline ends. Germline V gene data show CDR1 as MGHRA and CDR2 as YSYEKL. The CDR3 loop spans 13 amino acids. This CDR3 reads CASSPSPNYGYTF. CDR3 DNA sequence: TGCGCCAGCAGCCCTTCCCCTAACTATGGCTACACCTTC.

V gene TRBV19 combines with J gene TRBJ1-5; the D is unclear. With 9 bases removed from V and 0 bases from J, the gap between germline ends came to 12 bases. Germline CDR1 and CDR2: LNHDA and SQIVND (reference sequence). The CDR3 consists of 14 residues. The CDR3 DNA follows: TGTGCCAGCCGACGCGGGGATAGCAATCAGCCCCAGCATTTT. This translates into CASRRGDSNQPQHF.

This clone has more than one count but fewer than ten. This chain joins TRBV11-2 and TRBJ1-1, with 8 nucleotides matching TRBD1. This CDR3 contains 15 residues. Per germline, CDR1 SGHAT and CDR2 FQNNGV. Trimming at V came to 1 base and at J to 7 bases, leaving 8 bases not matched to a gene. CDR3 DNA: TGTGCCAGCAGCTTAGCCCCCGGGACAGGCTATGAAGCTTTCTTT. Protein product: CASSLAPGTGYEAFF.

This clone was observed a few times. This chain uses TRBV11-2 with TRBJ1-1; D possibly corresponds to TRBD1 (5 bases). This CDR3 region has 13 residues. Trimming removed 0 bases from V and 3 bases from J, with 5 bases in between. Germline assignment: CDR1 SGHAT and CDR2 FQNNGV. This CDR3 is CASSLEGDTEAFF. In DNA form, the CDR3 reads TGTGCCAGCAGCTTAGAAGGGGACACTGAAGCTTTCTTT.

The genes are TRBV5-1 and TRBJ2-5; 9 bases match TRBD1. This CDR3 is built from 15 residues. The J segment lost 4 bases and the V segment lost 4 bases, leaving 8 bases of the junction unmatched. Germline lookup yields CDR1 SGHRS and CDR2 YFSETQ. CDR3: CASSGEGQGGETQYF. The CDR3, as DNA: TGCGCCAGCAGCGGAGAGGGACAGGGAGGAGAGACCCAGTACTTC. Combining the CDR3 with reference TRBV5-1 and TRBJ2-5 gives the whole variable domain KAGVTQTPRYLIKTRGQQVTLSCSPISGHRSVSWYQQTPGQGLQFLFEYFSETQRNKGNFPGRFSGRQFSNSRSEMNVSTLELGDSALYLCASSGEGQGGETQYFGPGTRLLVL.

The CDR3 here is CASSLGTGSWTDTQYF. The CDR3 DNA reads as TGTGCCAGCAGCTTAGGAACGGGTTCTTGGACAGATACGCAGTATTTT. This chain joins TRBV7-2 and TRBJ2-3; no firm D call. CDR1 is SGHTA, CDR2 FQGNSA, per germline. The CDR3 contains 16 residues. Trimming left V 1 base short and J 3 bases short, with 14 bases between.

The genes are TRBV5-1 and TRBJ2-2, with D perhaps TRBD2 (5 bases). CDR3 size: 15 residues. Per germline, CDR1 SGHRS and CDR2 YFSETQ. The V end lost 9 bases, the J end lost 0 bases, and 15 bases lay between the germline ends. The CDR3 reads CATARGPSNTGELFF. CDR3 nucleotides: TGCGCCACCGCCCGCGGGCCCTCGAACACCGGGGAGCTGTTTTTT.

The chain uses TRBV11-2 and TRBJ2-1, with 9 positions matching TRBD2. This CDR3 is built from 15 residues. V trimming: 5 bases; J trimming: 7 bases; junction bases outside the gene matches: 9. Germline V gives CDR1 SGHAT, CDR2 FQNNGV. DNA of the CDR3: TGTGCCAGCAGCCCCTTGCGGGAGGGTCTGAATGAGCAGTTCTTC. Translating it yields CASSPLREGLNEQFF.

The chain combines TRBV10-1 with TRBJ2-2, with a possible D match to TRBD1 (5 bases). Germline CDR1 WNHNN, CDR2 SYGVQD (reference sequence). Trimming pared 5 bases from V and 4 bases from J, leaving 8 bases between. The length of the CDR3 is 13 residues. The CDR3 nucleotides are TGCGCCAGCAGTTACAGGAGCACCGGGGAGCTGTTTTTT. As protein: CASSYRSTGELFF.

The table lists this clone with a few counts. V gene TRBV2 combines with J gene TRBJ1-1, with D tentatively TRBD1 (6 bases). This CDR3 region has 13 residues. V lost 7 bases and J lost 1, with 10 bases in between. Germline lookup yields CDR1 SNHLY and CDR2 FYNNEI. The CDR3, as DNA: TGTGCCAGCACCGAGGGGGAGAACACTGAAGCTTTCTTT. Translated, it gives CASTEGENTEAFF. Looking up the rest from reference TRBV2 and TRBJ1-1 gives the full variable domain: EPEVTQTPSHQVTQMGQEVILRCVPISNHLYFYWYRQILGQKVEFLVSFYNNEISEKSEIFDDQFSVERPDGSNFTLKIRSTKLEDSAMYFCASTEGENTEAFFGQGTRLTVV.

The table lists this clone with a few counts. Additional DNA sequences in this sample encode the identical CDR3. The genes are TRBV5-6 and TRBJ2-7; 9 nucleotides line up with TRBD2. Germline trimming cut 0 bases from V and 5 bases from J; bases unmatched to any gene: 9. CDR3 size: 16 residues. Germline V gene data show CDR1 as SGHDT and CDR2 as YYEEEE. CDR3 bases: TGTGCCAGCAGCTTGGTGCCGGCTAGCGGGAAGGACGAGCAGTACTTC. Translating it yields CASSLVPASGKDEQYF.

This clone was seen only a few times. This chain uses TRBV30 with TRBJ1-2; 7 bases agree with TRBD1. CDR1 GTSNPN and CDR2 SVGIG come from the germline V gene (reference sequence). The junction had 14 bases not matched to a gene; V was cut back by 8 bases and J by 2 bases. This CDR3 spans 15 amino acids. CDR3 amino acids: CARLDWDSLNYGYTF. CDR3 DNA sequence: TGTGCCCGCCTGGATTGGGACAGCCTGAACTATGGCTACACCTTC.

This chain joins TRBV13 and TRBJ2-5, with D possibly matching TRBD2 (5 bases). Between the trimmed V and J ends, which lost 4 bases and 2 bases, there was a span of 20 bases. The CDR3 runs 17 residues. Germline V CDR1 and CDR2: PRHDT, FYEKMQ (reference sequence). This CDR3 is CASSSPRHLPGQETQYF. CDR3 bases: TGTGCCAGCAGCTCACCCCGGCATCTCCCGGGACAAGAGACCCAGTACTTC.

The chain combines TRBV19 with TRBJ1-2; D is unresolved. V was pared by 1 base and J by 2 bases, with 5 bases between. This CDR3 has 13 residues. Germline loops: CDR1 LNHDA, CDR2 SQIVND (reference sequence). In DNA, the CDR3 is TGTGCCAGTAGTATAGGAGGGAACTATGGCTACACCTTC. Translating gives CASSIGGNYGYTF.

Comment on this clone: Within the sample, other DNA sequences also encode this same CDR3. This chain links TRBV4-1 with TRBJ2-7, with 11 positions matching TRBD2. CDR3 length equals 16 residues. J gave up 1 base and V 1 base, and 3 bases lay outside the gene matches. The germline V gene has CDR1 MGHRA and CDR2 YSYEKL. In DNA form, the CDR3 reads TGCGCCAGCAGCCAAGGGCTAGCGGGGGGTTCCTACGAGCAGTACTTC. Translated: CASSQGLAGGSYEQYF.

The genes are TRBV25-1 and TRBJ2-7; D unresolved. The length of the CDR3 is 13 residues. V dropped 3 bases and J dropped 7 bases, with 13 bases sitting between them. CDR1 MGHDK and CDR2 SYGVNS come from the germline V gene. Here the CDR3 reads CASSEVWPREQYF. In nucleotides, the CDR3 is TGTGCCAGCAGTGAGGTCTGGCCTAGGGAGCAGTACTTC.